Each of the 8 T cell receptor beta chains below was sequenced from the same sample in a study of blood T cell repertoires in COVID-19. Assay: immunoSEQ multiplex PCR; the TCRdb copy retains only in-frame clones and omits some. The top ten clones hold 5.2% of a sample with around 92,000 clones, 75% to 90% of them seen once. The sample taken for sequencing was peripheral blood. Every receptor here comes from a woman of 80 years or more with active COVID-19.

The rearrangement links TRBV6-5 to TRBJ1-1; TRBD1 agrees at 9 bases. Germline V CDR1 and CDR2: MNHEY, SVGAGI. The CDR3 spans 15 residues. V was pared by 9 bases and J by 3 bases, with 11 bases of the junction left unmatched. The CDR3 protein is CARSKYRGRDTEAFF. DNA of the CDR3: TGTGCCAGGTCGAAATACAGGGGGCGCGACACTGAAGCTTTCTTT.

V is TRBV6-2 or TRBV6-3 and J is TRBJ2-7; D is perhaps TRBD1 (5 bases). Trimming left V 0 bases short and J 4 bases short, with 13 bases between. This CDR3 spans 15 amino acids. Per the germline V gene, CDR1 is MNHEY and CDR2 is SVGEGT. CDR3 in DNA: TGTGCCAGCAGTTACTCGGCCAGGGCCAAATACGAGCAGTACTTC. It is translated as CASSYSARAKYEQYF.

The chain links TRBV11-2 to TRBJ2-2; no clear D. Germline CDR1 SGHAT, CDR2 FQNNGV. The CDR3 has 15 residues. Trimming pared 3 bases from V and 0 bases from J, leaving 8 bases between. The CDR3 region is CASSFQDTNTGELFF. The CDR3 coding sequence is TGTGCCAGCAGCTTCCAAGACACGAACACCGGGGAGCTGTTTTTT.

The rearrangement joins TRBV28 to TRBJ2-5, with 8 bases aligning to TRBD2. The J segment lost 1 base and the V segment lost 4 bases, leaving 8 bases of the junction unmatched. The V gene's germline CDR1 is MDHEN and CDR2 SYDVKM. This CDR3 has 16 residues. Written as DNA, the CDR3 is TGTGCCAGCAGTTCCTGGACTAGCCGCGTCCAAGAGACCCAGTACTTC. Translated, it gives CASSSWTSRVQETQYF.

This clone is a singleton in its sample. The chain has TRBV6-6 and TRBJ1-4; D uncertain. CDR1 and CDR2 (germline): MNHNY, SVGAGI (reference sequence). V lost 2 bases and J 8 bases, leaving 9 bases between the germline ends. This CDR3 is built from 13 residues. CDR3 protein: CASSYTQAEKLFF. CDR3 bases: TGTGCCAGCAGTTACACTCAGGCCGAAAAACTGTTTTTT.

The V and J genes are TRBV3-1 (or the pseudogene TRBV3-2) and TRBJ2-1; 10 bases fit TRBD2. V lost 4 bases, J lost 8 bases, and 11 bases stayed unmatched. Germline loops: CDR1 LGHDT, CDR2 YNNKEL (reference sequence). The CDR3 spans 16 residues. The CDR3 DNA follows: TGTGCCAGCAGCCTTTCCGGGGTAGCGGGAGGCTATGAGCAGTTCTTC. Translating gives CASSLSGVAGGYEQFF.

The chain's CDR3 is CACCRDTQYF. The CDR3 DNA sequence: TGTGCCTGCTGTCGAGATACGCAGTATTTT. The chain carries TRBV30 and TRBJ2-3; D gene uncertain. The CDR3 is 10 residues long. The germline CDR1 and CDR2 sequences are GTSNPN and SVGIG (reference sequence). The germline V and J ends were trimmed by 6 bases and 5 bases, with 6 bases remaining between them.

The table lists this clone with a few counts. This chain joins TRBV27 and TRBJ1-6; TRBD1 matches at 9 bases. After removal of 1 base from V and 0 bases from J, the junction contained 10 bases not matched to a gene. CDR1 and CDR2 from the germline V gene are MNHEY and SMNVEV (reference sequence). The CDR3 runs to 20 residues. This CDR3 reads CASSLFAGTGSRSYNSPLHF. In DNA, the CDR3 is TGTGCCAGCAGTTTATTCGCCGGGACAGGGAGTCGCTCCTATAATTCACCCCTCCACTTT.